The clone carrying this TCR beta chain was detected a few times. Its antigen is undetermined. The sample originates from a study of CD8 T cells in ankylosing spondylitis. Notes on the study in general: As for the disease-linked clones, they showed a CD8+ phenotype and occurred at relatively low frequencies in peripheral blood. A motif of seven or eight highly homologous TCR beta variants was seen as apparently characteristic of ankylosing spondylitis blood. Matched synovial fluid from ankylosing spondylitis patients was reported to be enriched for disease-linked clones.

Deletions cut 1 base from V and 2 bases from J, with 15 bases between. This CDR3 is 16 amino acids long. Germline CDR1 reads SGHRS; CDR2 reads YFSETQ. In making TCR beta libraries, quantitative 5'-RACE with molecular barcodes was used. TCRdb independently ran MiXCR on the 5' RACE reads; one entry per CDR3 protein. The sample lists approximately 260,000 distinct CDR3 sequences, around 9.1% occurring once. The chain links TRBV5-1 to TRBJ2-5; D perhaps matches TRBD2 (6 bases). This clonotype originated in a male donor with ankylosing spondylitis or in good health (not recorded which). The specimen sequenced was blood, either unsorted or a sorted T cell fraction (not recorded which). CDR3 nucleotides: TGCGCCAGCAGCTTGTCCCGTGGGGGGAATCAAGAGACCCAGTACTTC. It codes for CASSLSRGGNQETQYF. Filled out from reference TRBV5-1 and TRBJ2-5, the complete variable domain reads KAGVTQTPRYLIKTRGQQVTLSCSPISGHRSVSWYQQTPGQGLQFLFEYFSETQRNKGNFPGRFSGRQFSNSRSEMNVSTLELGDSALYLCASSLSRGGNQETQYFGPGTRLLVL.